This T cell receptor beta chain was recorded in a study of spatial heterogeneity in lung cancer. Background on the study: Each distinct TCR and UMI combination averaged more than ten appearances in raw reads.

Whole-study results and caveats: Compared with follow-up, resection was when ubiquitous expanded tumor TCRs appeared in blood more.

Time point described: sample taken at primary tumor resection. The study sequenced unsorted whole RNA from tumor, nontumor lung or frozen PBMC. The approximately 67 donors had untreated early-stage non-small cell lung cancer. Trimming at V came to 4 bases and at J to 0 bases, leaving 2 bases not matched to a gene. This CDR3 comprises 15 residues. The germline V gene encodes CDR1 SGHTA and CDR2 FQGTGA. This clonotype has a count of ten or more. No antigen is known for it. One entry per CDR3 protein results from TCRdb running MiXCR on the 5' RACE reads. The table includes about 1,500 distinct CDR3 sequences, roughly a quarter detected once.

Sequencing used PBMCs, obtained at surgery. V usage is TRBV7-3 and J usage is TRBJ2-1, with 8 bases identical to TRBD2. The receptor comes from a male donor with early-stage non-small cell lung cancer. The CDR3 DNA reads TGTGCCAGCAGCTCCCGGGGGGGCTCCTACAATGAGCAGTTCTTC. Encoded protein: CASSSRGGSYNEQFF.